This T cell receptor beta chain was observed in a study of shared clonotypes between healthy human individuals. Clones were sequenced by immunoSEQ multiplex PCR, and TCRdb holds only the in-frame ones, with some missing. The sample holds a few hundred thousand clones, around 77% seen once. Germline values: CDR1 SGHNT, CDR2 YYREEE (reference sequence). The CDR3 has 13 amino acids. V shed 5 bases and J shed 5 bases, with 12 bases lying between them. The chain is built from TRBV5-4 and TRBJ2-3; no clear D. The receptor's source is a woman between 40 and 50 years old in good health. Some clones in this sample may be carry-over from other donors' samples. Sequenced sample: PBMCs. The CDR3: CASSSNLGDTQYF. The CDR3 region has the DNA TGTGCCAGCAGTTCCAATTTGGGAGATACGCAGTATTTT.